Shown below are 16 T cell receptor beta chains from a single sample sequenced in a study of blood T cell repertoires in COVID-19. Repertoires were generated with immunoSEQ multiplex PCR, while TCRdb's copy carries only in-frame clones and drops some. The table has more than 250,000 clones, 84% seen once. The sequenced sample consisted of peripheral blood. Source of these receptors: a human donor in a cohort sampled during active COVID-19.

The rearrangement uses TRBV13 and TRBJ2-7; 10 bases map to TRBD2. Looked up from germline, CDR1 is PRHDT and CDR2 is FYEKMQ (reference sequence). The CDR3 runs to 14 residues. The V gene end was trimmed by 8 bases and the J gene end by 5 bases; junction bases not matched to a gene: 9. CDR3 sequence: CASEAAGGRHEQYF. Here the CDR3 DNA reads TGTGCCAGCGAAGCAGCGGGAGGGCGCCACGAGCAGTACTTC.

As for this clone: Other DNA sequences in this specimen translate into the identical CDR3. The CDR3 spells CASSVGQGGNTIYF. As DNA, the CDR3 is TGTGCCAGCAGCGTAGGACAGGGGGGAAACACCATATATTTT. The chain couples TRBV9 to TRBJ1-3; TRBD1 matches at 8 bases. This CDR3 is 14 amino acids long. Germline trimming cut 0 bases from V and 4 bases from J; bases unmatched to any gene: 0. Germline lookup yields CDR1 SGDLS and CDR2 YYNGEE.

This chain links TRBV6-5 with TRBJ2-3; 9 nucleotides line up with TRBD2. V lost 7 bases, J lost 4 bases, and 6 bases stayed unmatched. This CDR3 is 14 amino acids long. The germline V gene encodes CDR1 MNHEY and CDR2 SVGAGI. CDR3 sequence reads: CASTLGLAPDTQYF. Here the CDR3 DNA reads TGTGCCAGCACCTTGGGACTAGCTCCAGATACGCAGTATTTT.

The rearrangement links TRBV3-1 (or the pseudogene TRBV3-2) to TRBJ2-2, with 8 bases aligning to TRBD2. Unmatched junction bases numbered 3, after V lost 4 bases and J lost 5 bases. Germline values: CDR1 LGHDT, CDR2 YNNKEL (reference sequence). This CDR3 is built from 14 residues. The CDR3 nucleotides are TGTGCCAGCAGCCCGAGCGGGAGAACCGGGGAGCTGTTTTTT. Translating gives CASSPSGRTGELFF.

This clone was recorded a few times. This chain links TRBV27 with TRBJ2-7; D may be TRBD2 (5 bases). Germline values: CDR1 MNHEY, CDR2 SMNVEV (reference sequence). The length of the CDR3 is 14 residues. V lost 6 bases, J lost 3 bases, and 15 bases lay in between. In DNA form, the CDR3 reads TGTGCCAGCAGACTCTCAAGGGCGGGCTACGAGCAGTACTTC. Translated, it gives CASRLSRAGYEQYF.

The V gene is TRBV4-2, the J gene TRBJ1-4, with D perhaps TRBD1 (5 bases). Germline CDR1 reads LGHNA; CDR2 reads YNFKEQ. The CDR3 runs to 14 residues. Trimming removed 3 bases from V and 8 bases from J, with 13 bases in between. This chain's CDR3 is CASSQGGPVEKLFF. The DNA for the CDR3 is TGTGCCAGCAGCCAGGGGGGACCGGTCGAAAAACTGTTTTTT.

The chain uses TRBV5-8 and TRBJ2-1, with 9 bases lining up with TRBD2. The CDR3 length is 15 residues. The trim removed 1 base at V and 14 bases at J, leaving 13 bases unmatched. CDR1 and CDR2 from the germline V gene are SGHTS and YDEGEE. CDR3 in DNA: TGTGCCAGCAGCTTGAGGAGACTAGCGGCCCTAGGCGAGTTCTTC. The encoded protein is CASSLRRLAALGEFF.

The gene calls are TRBV6-5 and TRBJ1-4; D is unresolved. Germline assignment: CDR1 MNHEY and CDR2 SVGAGI. V was cut by 6 bases and J by 5 bases, with 10 bases left in between. The CDR3 covers 13 residues. This CDR3 is CASSSELNEKLFF. The CDR3 DNA is TGTGCCAGCAGCAGCGAACTAAATGAAAAACTGTTTTTT.

The chain uses TRBV5-1 and TRBJ1-4; possibly TRBD1 for D (6 bases). This CDR3 is built from 17 residues. The germline V gene encodes CDR1 SGHRS and CDR2 YFSETQ. The V and J ends lost 4 bases and 8 bases respectively, with 24 bases between them. The chain's CDR3 is CASSNRVPGGIMEKLFF. The CDR3 nucleotides read TGCGCCAGCAGCAACAGGGTCCCCGGTGGTATCATGGAAAAACTGTTTTTT.

The CDR3 sequence is CASSLAGTGGYEQYF. The DNA of the CDR3 is TGCGCCAGCAGCTTGGCCGGGACAGGGGGCTACGAGCAGTACTTC. The V call is TRBV5-1, the J call TRBJ2-7; TRBD1 agrees at 11 bases. V gave up 0 bases and J gave up 3 bases; unmatched junction bases: 2. CDR3 length equals 15 residues. Germline CDR1 and CDR2: SGHRS and YFSETQ.

V gene TRBV9 combines with J gene TRBJ1-3; D remains unclear. The CDR3 extends over 17 amino acids. Germline CDR1 is SGDLS and CDR2 is YYNGEE. The V gene lost 1 base and the J gene lost 0 bases, with 14 bases spanning the gap. CDR3 nucleotide sequence: TGTGCCAGCAGCGTATACCGGGAAACCATCTCTGGAAACACCATATATTTT. Amino acids: CASSVYRETISGNTIYF.

The chain couples TRBV4-2 to TRBJ1-5; 7 nucleotides align to TRBD1. V trimming: 3 bases; J trimming: 2 bases; junction bases outside the gene matches: 4. The length of the CDR3 is 15 residues. The germline CDR1 and CDR2 sequences are LGHNA and YNFKEQ. CDR3 sequence (DNA): TGTGCCAGCAGCCATGCAGGGGGTGGCAATCAGCCCCAGCATTTT. It yields the protein CASSHAGGGNQPQHF.

The J gene is TRBJ1-1, the V gene TRBV12-3 or TRBV12-4; the D gene is possibly TRBD1 (6 bases). The length of the CDR3 is 13 residues. The V end lost 2 bases, the J end lost 11 bases, and 15 bases lay between the germline ends. The CDR3 reads CASSLFLQGRAFF. CDR3 in DNA: TGTGCCAGCAGTTTATTTTTACAGGGTCGGGCTTTCTTT.

The chain uses TRBV5-1 and TRBJ2-5; 10 bases are shared with TRBD1. Per germline, CDR1 SGHRS and CDR2 YFSETQ. The CDR3 sequence is 15 residues long. V was pared by 2 bases and J by 4 bases, with 5 bases of the junction left unmatched. CDR3 sequence: CASSLPGTGAETQYF. The CDR3 DNA reads TGCGCCAGCAGCTTACCCGGGACAGGGGCAGAGACCCAGTACTTC.

The CDR3 bases are TGTGCCAGCAGCGTAGGGGATAGCCACGGGAGTGGCTACACCTTC. This codes for CASSVGDSHGSGYTF. The chain couples TRBV9 to TRBJ1-2; D gene uncertain. The CDR3 covers 15 residues. Germline assignment: CDR1 SGDLS and CDR2 YYNGEE. V was trimmed by 0 bases and J by 7 bases, leaving 16 bases between them.

The CDR3 bases are TGTGCCAGCTCGCCCAATCAGGGGGCGCTTACCATGGGACCTAACTATGGCTACACCTTC. It translates to CASSPNQGALTMGPNYGYTF. The chain links TRBV18 to TRBJ1-2; 8 nucleotides align to TRBD1. The CDR3 is 20 residues long. The germline gives CDR1 KGHSH, CDR2 LQKENI. V dropped 6 bases and J dropped 0; count of bases not matched to a gene: 21.